Listed below are T cell receptor beta chains from one sample, sequenced in a study of blood T cell repertoires in COVID-19. Only in-frame clones appear in the TCRdb table, and some are missing; sequencing was by immunoSEQ multiplex PCR. The sample shows 200,000 to 250,000 clones, about four fifths of them seen only once. Sequenced sample: PBMCs or T cells enriched from blood (not recorded which). The receptors originated from a middle-aged woman with acute COVID-19. CDR3s include the opening cysteine and the closing phenylalanine or tryptophan. A D gene is named only where the DNA matches it firmly. Clone size, where shown, is once, few, many, or a class for clones that have expanded.

j_gene: TRBJ2-7; d_gene: TRBD1; v_gene: TRBV6-5; abundance: .; CDR3nt: TGTGCCAGCAGGAGGGACAGGGGTTACTACGAGCAGTACTTC; CDR3aa: CASRRDRGYYEQYF
j_gene: TRBJ1-2; d_gene: .; v_gene: TRBV5-4; abundance: .; CDR3nt: TGTGCCAGCAGCTCGGGGAGGGCAGAGTACTATGGCTACACCTTC; CDR3aa: CASSSGRAEYYGYTF
j_gene: TRBJ2-4; d_gene: TRBD2; v_gene: TRBV18; abundance: .; CDR3nt: TGTGCCAGCTCACCACTAGCGGGAGAAAACATTCAGTACTTC; CDR3aa: CASSPLAGENIQYF
j_gene: TRBJ2-3; d_gene: .; v_gene: TRBV7-9; abundance: .; CDR3nt: TGTGCCAGCAGCCCCACAGCGGACTTCCCTACGCAGTATTTT; CDR3aa: CASSPTADFPTQYF
j_gene: TRBJ2-3; d_gene: .; v_gene: TRBV18; abundance: .; CDR3nt: TGTGCCAGCTCACCCATCACAGATACGCAGTATTTT; CDR3aa: CASSPITDTQYF
j_gene: TRBJ1-2; d_gene: .; v_gene: TRBV28; abundance: few; CDR3nt: TGTGCCACAGTCTCTAACTATGGCTACACCTTC; CDR3aa: CATVSNYGYTF
j_gene: TRBJ1-4; d_gene: TRBD1; v_gene: TRBV19; abundance: .; CDR3nt: TGTGCCAGTAGGGCCGGGACAGGGTCGATGGATGAAAAACTGTTTTTT; CDR3aa: CASRAGTGSMDEKLFF
j_gene: TRBJ2-6; d_gene: .; v_gene: TRBV6-5; abundance: once; CDR3nt: TGTGCCAGCAGTTACTCTGACGGGTCTGGGGCCAACGTCCTGACTTTC; CDR3aa: CASSYSDGSGANVLTF
j_gene: TRBJ2-3; d_gene: TRBD1; v_gene: TRBV6-5; abundance: .; CDR3nt: TGTGCCAGCAGGACAGGGGGAGTCGATACGCAGTATTTT; CDR3aa: CASRTGGVDTQYF
j_gene: TRBJ2-2; d_gene: TRBD1; v_gene: TRBV5-1; abundance: .; CDR3nt: TGCGCCAGCAGCAGACAGGGGATCAGCGCCGGGGAGCTGTTTTTT; CDR3aa: CASSRQGISAGELFF
j_gene: TRBJ2-2; d_gene: TRBD2; v_gene: TRBV27; abundance: .; CDR3nt: TGTGCCAGCAGTTCTGGACTAGCGGCTTACACCGGGGAGCTGTTTTTT; CDR3aa: CASSSGLAAYTGELFF
j_gene: TRBJ2-5; d_gene: TRBD2; v_gene: TRBV3-1/TRBV3-2; abundance: .; CDR3nt: TGTGCCAGCAGCCTGAGCCTCCGTAGCGGGGAAGAGACCCAGTACTTC; CDR3aa: CASSLSLRSGEETQYF
j_gene: TRBJ2-1; d_gene: .; v_gene: TRBV11-2; abundance: .; CDR3nt: TGTGCCAGCATCCCGGGACAAAGGGGCAATGAGCAGTTCTTC; CDR3aa: CASIPGQRGNEQFF
j_gene: TRBJ1-4; d_gene: TRBD1; v_gene: TRBV5-3; abundance: few; CDR3nt: TGTGCCAGAAGCCCGGCCGGACAGGGCAAGGAAAAACTGTTTTTT; CDR3aa: CARSPAGQGKEKLFF
j_gene: TRBJ1-2; d_gene: .; v_gene: TRBV6-5; abundance: .; CDR3nt: TGTGCCAGCCAAATAGGGGGGGGCGACTATGGCTACACCTTC; CDR3aa: CASQIGGGDYGYTF
j_gene: TRBJ2-3; d_gene: TRBD1; v_gene: TRBV5-1; abundance: once; CDR3nt: TGCGCCAGCAGTTCCGACAGTTATCCGGGACAGTTCAAGGTTCGTGGAGATACGCAGTATTTT; CDR3aa: CASSSDSYPGQFKVRGDTQYF
j_gene: TRBJ1-6; d_gene: .; v_gene: TRBV7-3; abundance: .; CDR3nt: TGTGCCAGCAGCTTAAGCGGGGTTAATTCACCCCTCCACTTT; CDR3aa: CASSLSGVNSPLHF
j_gene: TRBJ2-7; d_gene: TRBD1; v_gene: TRBV5-1; abundance: .; CDR3nt: TGCGCCAGCAGCTTGGGGGACAGTACCTACGAGCAGTACTTC; CDR3aa: CASSLGDSTYEQYF
j_gene: TRBJ1-2; d_gene: .; v_gene: TRBV11-2; abundance: .; CDR3nt: TGTGCCAGCAGCTTATTTAAGGGGAAAGCTAACTATGGCTACACCTTC; CDR3aa: CASSLFKGKANYGYTF
j_gene: TRBJ1-6; d_gene: TRBD1; v_gene: TRBV4-1; abundance: .; CDR3nt: TGCGCCAGCAGCTCACCGGGACAGGGAGAATATAATTCACCCCTCCACTTT; CDR3aa: CASSSPGQGEYNSPLHF
j_gene: TRBJ2-5; d_gene: .; v_gene: TRBV6-5; abundance: .; CDR3nt: TGTGCCAGCAGCGACGTGGGGAGAACCCAGTACTTC; CDR3aa: CASSDVGRTQYF
j_gene: TRBJ1-5; d_gene: .; v_gene: TRBV7-9; abundance: few; CDR3nt: TGTGCCAGCAGCTTTGGCGGCGATCAGCCCCAGCATTTT; CDR3aa: CASSFGGDQPQHF
j_gene: TRBJ1-2; d_gene: .; v_gene: TRBV29-1; abundance: .; CDR3nt: TGCAGCGCAAAGACGACCGGGGATGGCTACACCTTC; CDR3aa: CSAKTTGDGYTF
j_gene: TRBJ1-1; d_gene: .; v_gene: TRBV3-1/TRBV3-2; abundance: .; CDR3nt: TGTGCCAGCAGCAAGAGGGAAAACACTGAAGCTTTCTTT; CDR3aa: CASSKRENTEAFF
j_gene: TRBJ1-6; d_gene: .; v_gene: TRBV7-2; abundance: .; CDR3nt: TGTGCCAGCAGGGACGGGGTCAGCTCCTATAATTCACCCCTCCACTTT; CDR3aa: CASRDGVSSYNSPLHF
j_gene: TRBJ1-2; d_gene: .; v_gene: TRBV6-4; abundance: .; CDR3nt: TGTGCCAGCAGTGACAGGGGTGGCTATGGCTACACCTTC; CDR3aa: CASSDRGGYGYTF
j_gene: TRBJ1-2; d_gene: .; v_gene: TRBV19; abundance: .; CDR3nt: TGTGCCAGTAATACAGGGTCTAGCCGTGGCTACACCTTC; CDR3aa: CASNTGSSRGYTF
j_gene: TRBJ1-6; d_gene: TRBD1; v_gene: TRBV5-6; abundance: .; CDR3nt: TGTGCCAGCAGCTGGGGACAGAATTCACCCCTCCACTTT; CDR3aa: CASSWGQNSPLHF
j_gene: TRBJ2-6; d_gene: .; v_gene: TRBV25-1; abundance: .; CDR3nt: TGTGCCAGCAGTGTGAATGACAGGCTACCTGGGGCCAACGTCCTGACTTTC; CDR3aa: CASSVNDRLPGANVLTF
j_gene: TRBJ1-1; d_gene: .; v_gene: TRBV9; abundance: few; CDR3nt: TGTGCCAGCAGCCCCCTCCCCAGGGGGAACACTGAAGCTTTCTTT; CDR3aa: CASSPLPRGNTEAFF
j_gene: TRBJ1-1; d_gene: TRBD1; v_gene: TRBV5-1; abundance: once; CDR3nt: TGCGCCAGCAGCCCTGGGGCCAGGGGGCAGTTGGGGGCTTTCTTT; CDR3aa: CASSPGARGQLGAFF
j_gene: TRBJ1-1; d_gene: .; v_gene: TRBV2; abundance: .; CDR3nt: TGTGCCAGCAGTGGGCTAGGGGTGAACACTGAAGCTTTCTTT; CDR3aa: CASSGLGVNTEAFF
j_gene: TRBJ2-7; d_gene: TRBD2; v_gene: TRBV28; abundance: .; CDR3nt: TGTGCCAGCAACCTTAGCGGGAGTAACAATTACGAGCAGTACTTC; CDR3aa: CASNLSGSNNYEQYF
j_gene: TRBJ2-2; d_gene: .; v_gene: TRBV28; abundance: .; CDR3nt: TGTGCCAGCAGTCCCCTGAAAAGGTTGGGGGGAACCGGGGAGCTGTTTTTT; CDR3aa: CASSPLKRLGGTGELFF
j_gene: TRBJ1-2; d_gene: .; v_gene: TRBV10-3; abundance: .; CDR3nt: TGTGCCATCACAGAGAACAGCTATGGCTACACCTTC; CDR3aa: CAITENSYGYTF
j_gene: TRBJ2-2; d_gene: .; v_gene: TRBV6-5; abundance: .; CDR3nt: TGTGCCAGCAGTCGACAGGTTAACACCGGGGAGCTGTTTTTT; CDR3aa: CASSRQVNTGELFF
j_gene: TRBJ1-2; d_gene: .; v_gene: TRBV18; abundance: .; CDR3nt: TGTGCCAGCTCACTTCCAGGAGGGGCCTATGGCTACACCTTC; CDR3aa: CASSLPGGAYGYTF
j_gene: TRBJ2-4; d_gene: .; v_gene: TRBV19; abundance: .; CDR3nt: TGTGCCAGTCGGAGCCACTTACAGGGTATAGAAAACATTCAGTACTTC; CDR3aa: CASRSHLQGIENIQYF
j_gene: TRBJ2-5; d_gene: TRBD2; v_gene: TRBV6-1; abundance: .; CDR3nt: TGTGCCAGCAGTGAGGTCTTAGCGGGAGGCCGGGAGACCCAGTACTTC; CDR3aa: CASSEVLAGGRETQYF
j_gene: TRBJ1-6; d_gene: .; v_gene: TRBV5-4; abundance: .; CDR3nt: TGTGCCAGCAGCCGACAGTACCCTAATTCACCCCTCCACTTT; CDR3aa: CASSRQYPNSPLHF
j_gene: TRBJ2-2; d_gene: .; v_gene: TRBV29-1; abundance: .; CDR3nt: TGCAGCGTAGCGGACAGCCTGAACACCGGGGAGCTGTTTTTT; CDR3aa: CSVADSLNTGELFF
j_gene: TRBJ1-1; d_gene: .; v_gene: TRBV6-2/TRBV6-3; abundance: .; CDR3nt: TGTGCCAGCAGCTATCGGGTGGGGGAGGCGCCGGAAATGAACACTGAAGCTTTCTTT; CDR3aa: CASSYRVGEAPEMNTEAFF
j_gene: TRBJ2-2; d_gene: TRBD1; v_gene: TRBV3-1/TRBV3-2; abundance: .; CDR3nt: TGTGCCAGCAGCCTACGACAGGGGGCCGGCGGGGAGCTGTTTTTT; CDR3aa: CASSLRQGAGGELFF
j_gene: TRBJ2-5; d_gene: TRBD1; v_gene: TRBV10-3; abundance: .; CDR3nt: TGTGCCATCAGTGATAACGGACAGGGGGCGCGAGAGACCCAGTACTTC; CDR3aa: CAISDNGQGARETQYF
j_gene: TRBJ2-3; d_gene: TRBD2; v_gene: TRBV10-1; abundance: few; CDR3nt: TGCGCCAGCAGCCTAGCGGGGCTCTCGAGTACGCAGTATTTT; CDR3aa: CASSLAGLSSTQYF
j_gene: TRBJ2-3; d_gene: .; v_gene: TRBV7-2; abundance: .; CDR3nt: TGTGCCAGGGGTAGCGGACCCTCTAGCACAGATACGCAGTATTTT; CDR3aa: CARGSGPSSTDTQYF
j_gene: TRBJ2-3; d_gene: .; v_gene: TRBV7-6; abundance: .; CDR3nt: TGTGCCAGCAGTCCACGAAATGGGGCTACCACAGATACGCAGTATTTT; CDR3aa: CASSPRNGATTDTQYF
j_gene: TRBJ2-7; d_gene: TRBD1; v_gene: TRBV14; abundance: .; CDR3nt: TGTGCCAGCAGCCAAGCTTCTACAGGGGCCTACGAGCAGTACTTC; CDR3aa: CASSQASTGAYEQYF
j_gene: TRBJ1-4; d_gene: .; v_gene: TRBV9; abundance: .; CDR3nt: TGTGCCAGCAGCGTAGGCTCAGGGTTGGAAAAACTGTTTTTT; CDR3aa: CASSVGSGLEKLFF
j_gene: TRBJ2-7; d_gene: TRBD2; v_gene: TRBV11-2; abundance: .; CDR3nt: TGTGCCAGCAGCTTAGATCGTTTAGCGGGAGGCTACGAGCAGTACTTC; CDR3aa: CASSLDRLAGGYEQYF
j_gene: TRBJ2-1; d_gene: TRBD2; v_gene: TRBV14; abundance: once; CDR3nt: TGTGCCAGCAGCCTAGCGGGATCTTACAATGAGCAGTTCTTC; CDR3aa: CASSLAGSYNEQFF
j_gene: TRBJ1-1; d_gene: .; v_gene: TRBV4-1; abundance: .; CDR3nt: TGCGCCAGCAGCCAAGATGTGAGGTCTGAAGCTTTCTTT; CDR3aa: CASSQDVRSEAFF